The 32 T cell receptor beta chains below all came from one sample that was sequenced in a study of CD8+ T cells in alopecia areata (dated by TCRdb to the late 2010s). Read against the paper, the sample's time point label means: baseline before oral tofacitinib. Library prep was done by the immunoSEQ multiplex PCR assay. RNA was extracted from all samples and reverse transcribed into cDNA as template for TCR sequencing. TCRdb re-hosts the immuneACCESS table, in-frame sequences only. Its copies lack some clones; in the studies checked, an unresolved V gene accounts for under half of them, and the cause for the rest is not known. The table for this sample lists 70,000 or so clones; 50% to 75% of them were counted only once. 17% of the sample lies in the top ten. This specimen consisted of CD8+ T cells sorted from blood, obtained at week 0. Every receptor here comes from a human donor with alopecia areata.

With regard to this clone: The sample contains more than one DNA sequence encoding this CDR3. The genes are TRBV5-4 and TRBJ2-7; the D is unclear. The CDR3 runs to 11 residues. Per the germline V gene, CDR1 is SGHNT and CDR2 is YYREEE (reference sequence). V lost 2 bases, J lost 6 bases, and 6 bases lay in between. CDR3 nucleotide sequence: TGTGCCAGCAGCTTTTCTAGCGAGCAGTACTTC. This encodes CASSFSSEQYF.

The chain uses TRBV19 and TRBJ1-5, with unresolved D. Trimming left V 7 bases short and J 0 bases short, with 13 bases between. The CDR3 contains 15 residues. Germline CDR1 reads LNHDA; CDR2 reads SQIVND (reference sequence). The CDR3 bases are TGTGCCAGTACGACAACAGACTATAGCAATCAGCCCCAGCATTTT. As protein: CASTTTDYSNQPQHF.

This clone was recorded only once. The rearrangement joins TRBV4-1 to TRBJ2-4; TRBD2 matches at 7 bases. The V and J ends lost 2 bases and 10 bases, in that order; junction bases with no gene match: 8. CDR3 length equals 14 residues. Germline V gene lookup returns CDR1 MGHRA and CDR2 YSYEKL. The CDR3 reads CASSQSQAGEIQYF. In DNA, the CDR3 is TGCGCCAGCAGCCAATCCCAGGCGGGAGAGATTCAGTACTTC.

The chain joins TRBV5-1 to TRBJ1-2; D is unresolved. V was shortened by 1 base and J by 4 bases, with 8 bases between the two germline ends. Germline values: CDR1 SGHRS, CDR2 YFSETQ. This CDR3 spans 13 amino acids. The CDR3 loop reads CASSLSRIYGYTF. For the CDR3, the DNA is TGCGCCAGCAGCTTGAGCCGGATCTATGGCTACACCTTC.

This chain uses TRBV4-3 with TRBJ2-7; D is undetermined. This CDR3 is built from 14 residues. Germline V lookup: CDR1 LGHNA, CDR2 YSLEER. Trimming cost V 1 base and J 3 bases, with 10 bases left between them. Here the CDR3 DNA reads TGCGCCAGCAGCCAAGGGACGGCGGTCTACGAGCAGTACTTC. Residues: CASSQGTAVYEQYF.

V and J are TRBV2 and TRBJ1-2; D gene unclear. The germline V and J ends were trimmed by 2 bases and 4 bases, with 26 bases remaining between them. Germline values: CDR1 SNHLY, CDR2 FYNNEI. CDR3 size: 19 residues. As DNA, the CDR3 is TGTGCCAGCAGTGAATTCCCCTGGGGATGGGAGAGCTCCAGCTATGGCTACACCTTC. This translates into CASSEFPWGWESSSYGYTF.

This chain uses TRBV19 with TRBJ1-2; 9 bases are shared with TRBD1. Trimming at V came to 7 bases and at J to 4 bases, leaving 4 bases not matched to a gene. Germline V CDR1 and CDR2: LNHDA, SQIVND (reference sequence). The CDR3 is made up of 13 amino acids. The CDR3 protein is CASKQGAGYGYTF. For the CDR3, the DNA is TGTGCCAGTAAACAGGGGGCAGGCTATGGCTACACCTTC. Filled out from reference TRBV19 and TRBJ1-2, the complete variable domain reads DGGITQSPKYLFRKEGQNVTLSCEQNLNHDAMYWYRQDPGQGLRLIYYSQIVNDFQKGDIAEGYSVSREKKESFPLTVTSAQKNPTAFYLCASKQGAGYGYTFGSGTRLTVV.

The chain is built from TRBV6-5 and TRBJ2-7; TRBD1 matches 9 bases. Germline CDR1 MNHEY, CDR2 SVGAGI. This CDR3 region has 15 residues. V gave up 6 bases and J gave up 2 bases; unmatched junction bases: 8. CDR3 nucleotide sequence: TGTGCCAGCAGCATCGACCGGGACAGGGCCTACGAGCAGTACTTC. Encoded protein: CASSIDRDRAYEQYF.

The CDR3 coding sequence is TGTGCCAGCAGCTTAGTTCTTAGTCACGATACAGGGTTTTATGGCTACACCTTC. It specifies CASSLVLSHDTGFYGYTF. J is TRBJ1-2 and V is TRBV7-2; the D gene is possibly TRBD1 (6 bases). Trimming removed 1 base at V and 5 bases at J, with 23 bases between. CDR1 is SGHTA and CDR2 is FQGNSA in the germline V gene. CDR3 length equals 18 residues.

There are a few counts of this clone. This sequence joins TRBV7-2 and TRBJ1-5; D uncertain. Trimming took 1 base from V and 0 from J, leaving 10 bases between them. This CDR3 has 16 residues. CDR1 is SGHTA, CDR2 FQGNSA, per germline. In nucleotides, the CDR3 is TGTGCCAGCAGCTTAGACAACACCTATAGCAATCAGCCCCAGCATTTT. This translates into CASSLDNTYSNQPQHF.

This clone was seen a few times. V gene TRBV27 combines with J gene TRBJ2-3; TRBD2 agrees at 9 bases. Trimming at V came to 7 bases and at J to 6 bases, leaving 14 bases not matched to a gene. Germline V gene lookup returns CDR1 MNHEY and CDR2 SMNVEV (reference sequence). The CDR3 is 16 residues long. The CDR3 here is CASKGASLAGYDTQYF. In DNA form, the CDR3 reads TGTGCCAGCAAAGGGGCCAGTCTAGCGGGATACGATACGCAGTATTTT.

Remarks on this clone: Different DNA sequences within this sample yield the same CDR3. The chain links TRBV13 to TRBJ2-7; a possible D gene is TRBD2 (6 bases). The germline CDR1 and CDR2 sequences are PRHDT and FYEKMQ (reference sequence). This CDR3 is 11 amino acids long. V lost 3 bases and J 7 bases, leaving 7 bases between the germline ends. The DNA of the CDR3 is TGTGCCAGCAGCTTGGAGGGGGAGCAGTACTTC. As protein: CASSLEGEQYF.

CDR3 sequence reads: CASSLDSMGQLNSNQPQHF. The DNA of the CDR3 is TGTGCCAGCAGCTTGGATTCGATGGGCCAGTTAAATAGCAATCAGCCCCAGCATTTT. V and J are TRBV5-6 and TRBJ1-5; D call uncertain. The ends were cut back, 0 bases at V and 0 bases at J, with 19 bases in the middle. CDR3 length: 19 amino acids. Germline values: CDR1 SGHDT, CDR2 YYEEEE.

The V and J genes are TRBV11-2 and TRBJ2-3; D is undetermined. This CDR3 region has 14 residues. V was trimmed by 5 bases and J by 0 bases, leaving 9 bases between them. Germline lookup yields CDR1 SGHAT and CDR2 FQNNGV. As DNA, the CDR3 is TGTGCCAGCAGCCCTAGGTATAGCACAGATACGCAGTATTTT. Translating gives CASSPRYSTDTQYF.

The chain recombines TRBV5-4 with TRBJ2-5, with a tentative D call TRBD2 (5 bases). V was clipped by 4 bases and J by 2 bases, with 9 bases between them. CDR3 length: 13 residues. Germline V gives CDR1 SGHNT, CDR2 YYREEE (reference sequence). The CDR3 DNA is TGTGCCAGCAGCAAAGGGAGTCAAGAGACCCAGTACTTC. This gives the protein CASSKGSQETQYF.

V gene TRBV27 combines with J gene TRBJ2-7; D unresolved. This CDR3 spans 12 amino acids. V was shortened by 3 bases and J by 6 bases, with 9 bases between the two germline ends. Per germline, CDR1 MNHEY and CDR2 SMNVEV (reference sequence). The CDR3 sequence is CASSFWGSEQYF. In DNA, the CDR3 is TGTGCCAGCAGTTTTTGGGGTAGCGAGCAGTACTTC.

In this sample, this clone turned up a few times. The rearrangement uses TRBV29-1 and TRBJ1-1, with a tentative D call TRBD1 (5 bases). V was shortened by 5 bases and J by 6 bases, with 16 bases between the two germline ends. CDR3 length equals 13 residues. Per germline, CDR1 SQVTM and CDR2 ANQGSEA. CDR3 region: CSVPTRGSPEAFF. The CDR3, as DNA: TGCAGCGTTCCCACGCGGGGGTCACCTGAAGCTTTCTTT.

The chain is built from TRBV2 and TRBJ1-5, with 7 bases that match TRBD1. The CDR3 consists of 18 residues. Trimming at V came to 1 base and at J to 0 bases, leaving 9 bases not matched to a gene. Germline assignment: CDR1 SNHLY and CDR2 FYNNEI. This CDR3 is CASSEEQEGQISNQPQHF. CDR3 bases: TGTGCCAGCAGTGAAGAACAAGAGGGACAGATTAGCAATCAGCCCCAGCATTTT.

This CDR3 is CASPHNRGPLPEAFF. The CDR3, as DNA: TGCGCCAGCCCACACAACAGGGGGCCTCTTCCTGAAGCTTTCTTT. The rearrangement joins TRBV5-1 to TRBJ1-1; 9 bases are a match to TRBD1. The V segment lost 7 bases and the J segment 6 bases; nucleotides outside the gene matches: 13. The CDR3 contains 15 residues. Germline loops: CDR1 SGHRS, CDR2 YFSETQ.

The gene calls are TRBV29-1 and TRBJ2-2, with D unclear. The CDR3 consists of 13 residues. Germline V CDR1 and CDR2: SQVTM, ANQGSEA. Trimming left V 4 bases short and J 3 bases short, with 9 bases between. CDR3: CSVVWPDTGELFF. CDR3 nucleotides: TGCAGCGTTGTATGGCCGGACACCGGGGAGCTGTTTTTT.

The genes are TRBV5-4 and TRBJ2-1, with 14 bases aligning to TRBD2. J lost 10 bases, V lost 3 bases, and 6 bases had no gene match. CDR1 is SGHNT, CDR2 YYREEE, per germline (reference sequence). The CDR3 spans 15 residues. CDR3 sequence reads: CASSYGTSGGIEQFF. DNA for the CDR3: TGTGCCAGCAGCTACGGGACTAGCGGGGGTATAGAGCAGTTCTTC.

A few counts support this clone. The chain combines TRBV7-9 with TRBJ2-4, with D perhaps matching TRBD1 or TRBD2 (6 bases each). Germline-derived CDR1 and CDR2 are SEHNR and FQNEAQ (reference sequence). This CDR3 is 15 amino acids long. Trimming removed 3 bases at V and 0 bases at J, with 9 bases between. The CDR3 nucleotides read TGTGCCAGCAGCTTTGGGGGGCTAGCCAAAAACATTCAGTACTTC. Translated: CASSFGGLAKNIQYF.

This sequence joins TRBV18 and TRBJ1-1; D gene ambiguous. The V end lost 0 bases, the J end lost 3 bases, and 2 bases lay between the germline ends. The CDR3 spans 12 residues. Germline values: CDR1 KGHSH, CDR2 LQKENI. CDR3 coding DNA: TGTGCCAGCTCACCACCGGACACTGAAGCTTTCTTT. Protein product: CASSPPDTEAFF.

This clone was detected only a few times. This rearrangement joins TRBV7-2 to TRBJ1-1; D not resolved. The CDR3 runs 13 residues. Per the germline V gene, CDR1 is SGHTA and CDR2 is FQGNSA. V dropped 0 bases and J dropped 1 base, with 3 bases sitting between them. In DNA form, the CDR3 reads TGTGCCAGCAGCTTAGCGGGGAACACTGAAGCTTTCTTT. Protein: CASSLAGNTEAFF.

CDR3 region: CAISESTGSNQPQHF. In nucleotides, the CDR3 is TGTGCCATCAGTGAGTCGACAGGGAGCAATCAGCCCCAGCATTTT. This chain uses TRBV10-3 with TRBJ1-5; 7 bases agree with TRBD1. The CDR3 totals 15 residues. The V gene end was trimmed by 0 bases and the J gene end by 1 base; junction bases not matched to a gene: 0. Per germline, CDR1 ENHRY and CDR2 SYGVKD.

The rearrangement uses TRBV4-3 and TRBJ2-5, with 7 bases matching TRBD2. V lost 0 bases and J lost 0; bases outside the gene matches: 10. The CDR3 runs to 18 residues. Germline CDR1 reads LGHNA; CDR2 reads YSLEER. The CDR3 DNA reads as TGCGCCAGCAGCCAAGAAAGGGGAGGGGTGCGGGACCAAGAGACCCAGTACTTC. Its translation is CASSQERGGVRDQETQYF.

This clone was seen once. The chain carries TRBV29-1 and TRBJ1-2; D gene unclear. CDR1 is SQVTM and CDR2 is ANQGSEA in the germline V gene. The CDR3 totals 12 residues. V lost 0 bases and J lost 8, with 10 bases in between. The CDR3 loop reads CSVEDFSSGYTF. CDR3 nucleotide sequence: TGCAGCGTTGAAGACTTCTCTAGCGGCTACACCTTC.

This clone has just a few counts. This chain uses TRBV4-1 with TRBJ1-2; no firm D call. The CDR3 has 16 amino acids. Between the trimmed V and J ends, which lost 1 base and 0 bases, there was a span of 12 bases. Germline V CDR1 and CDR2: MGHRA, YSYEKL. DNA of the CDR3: TGCGCCAGCAGCCAAGTACACCAAAACTCTAACTATGGCTACACCTTC. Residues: CASSQVHQNSNYGYTF.

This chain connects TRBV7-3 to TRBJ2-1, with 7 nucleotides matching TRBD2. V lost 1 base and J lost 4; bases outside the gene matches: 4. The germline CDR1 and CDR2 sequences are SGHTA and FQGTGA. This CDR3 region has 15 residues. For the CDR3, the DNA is TGTGCCAGCAGCTTAATGGCTAGCGGATACAATGAGCAGTTCTTC. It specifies CASSLMASGYNEQFF.

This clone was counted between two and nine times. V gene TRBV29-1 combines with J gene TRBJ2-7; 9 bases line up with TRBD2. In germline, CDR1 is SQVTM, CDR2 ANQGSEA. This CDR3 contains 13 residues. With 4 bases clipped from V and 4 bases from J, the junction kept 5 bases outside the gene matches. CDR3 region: CSVGSSGMYEQYF. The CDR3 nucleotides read TGCAGCGTTGGGTCTAGCGGGATGTACGAGCAGTACTTC.

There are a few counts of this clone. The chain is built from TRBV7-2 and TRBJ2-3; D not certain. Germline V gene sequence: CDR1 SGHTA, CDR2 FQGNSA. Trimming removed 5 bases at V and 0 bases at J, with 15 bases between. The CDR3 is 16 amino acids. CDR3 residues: CASSPRALVSTDTQYF. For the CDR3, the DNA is TGTGCCAGCAGCCCCCGGGCACTCGTAAGCACAGATACGCAGTATTTT. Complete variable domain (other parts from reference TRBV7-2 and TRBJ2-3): GAGVSQSPSNKVTEKGKDVELRCDPISGHTALYWYRQSLGQGLEFLIYFQGNSAPDKSGLPSDRFSAERTGGSVSTLTIQRTQQEDSAVYLCASSPRALVSTDTQYFGPGTRLTVL.

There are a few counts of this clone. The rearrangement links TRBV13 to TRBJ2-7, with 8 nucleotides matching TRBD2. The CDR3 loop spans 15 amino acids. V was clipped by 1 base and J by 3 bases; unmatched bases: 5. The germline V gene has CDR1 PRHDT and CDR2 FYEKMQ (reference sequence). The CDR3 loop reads CASSLEGGGNYEQYF. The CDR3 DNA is TGTGCCAGCAGCTTAGAGGGCGGGGGGAACTACGAGCAGTACTTC.